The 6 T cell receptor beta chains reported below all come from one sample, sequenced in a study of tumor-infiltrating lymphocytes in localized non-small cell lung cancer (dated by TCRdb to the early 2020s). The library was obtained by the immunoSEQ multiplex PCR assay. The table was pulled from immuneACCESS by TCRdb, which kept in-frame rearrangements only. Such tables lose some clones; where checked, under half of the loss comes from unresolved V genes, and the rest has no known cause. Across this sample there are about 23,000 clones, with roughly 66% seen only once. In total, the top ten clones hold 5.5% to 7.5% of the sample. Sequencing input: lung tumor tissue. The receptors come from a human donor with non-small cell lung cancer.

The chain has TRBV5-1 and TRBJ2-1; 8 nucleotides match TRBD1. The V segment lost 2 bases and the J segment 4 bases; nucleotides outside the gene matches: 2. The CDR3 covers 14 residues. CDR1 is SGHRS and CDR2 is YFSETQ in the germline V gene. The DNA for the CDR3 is TGCGCCAGCAGCTTCGACAGGGGATACAATGAGCAGTTCTTC. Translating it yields CASSFDRGYNEQFF. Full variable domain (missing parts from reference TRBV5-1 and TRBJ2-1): KAGVTQTPRYLIKTRGQQVTLSCSPISGHRSVSWYQQTPGQGLQFLFEYFSETQRNKGNFPGRFSGRQFSNSRSEMNVSTLELGDSALYLCASSFDRGYNEQFFGPGTRLTVL.

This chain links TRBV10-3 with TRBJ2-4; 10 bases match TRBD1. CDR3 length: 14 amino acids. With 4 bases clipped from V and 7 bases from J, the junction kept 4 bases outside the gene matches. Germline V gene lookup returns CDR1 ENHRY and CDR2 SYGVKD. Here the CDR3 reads CAISAGQGTNIQYF. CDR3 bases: TGTGCCATCAGTGCGGGACAGGGGACGAACATTCAGTACTTC.

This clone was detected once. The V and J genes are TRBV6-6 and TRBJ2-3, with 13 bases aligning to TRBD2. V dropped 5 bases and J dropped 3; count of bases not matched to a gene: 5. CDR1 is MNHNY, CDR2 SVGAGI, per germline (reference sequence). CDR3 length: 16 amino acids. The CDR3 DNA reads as TGTGCCAGCAGTCGGGGACTAGCGGGAAGGACAGATACGCAGTATTTT. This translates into CASSRGLAGRTDTQYF.

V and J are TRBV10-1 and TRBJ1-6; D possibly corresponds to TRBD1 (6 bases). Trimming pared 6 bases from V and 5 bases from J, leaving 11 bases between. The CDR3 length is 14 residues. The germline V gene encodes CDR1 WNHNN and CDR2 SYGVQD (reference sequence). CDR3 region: CASSGQFDNSPLHF. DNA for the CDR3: TGCGCCAGCAGCGGACAGTTCGATAATTCACCCCTCCACTTT.

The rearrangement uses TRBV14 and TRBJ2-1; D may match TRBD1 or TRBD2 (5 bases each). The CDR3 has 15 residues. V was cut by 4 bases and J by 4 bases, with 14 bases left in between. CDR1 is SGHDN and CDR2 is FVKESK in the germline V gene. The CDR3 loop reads CASSRLGTTYNEQFF. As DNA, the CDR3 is TGTGCCAGCAGCCGTCTGGGGACCACATACAATGAGCAGTTCTTC.

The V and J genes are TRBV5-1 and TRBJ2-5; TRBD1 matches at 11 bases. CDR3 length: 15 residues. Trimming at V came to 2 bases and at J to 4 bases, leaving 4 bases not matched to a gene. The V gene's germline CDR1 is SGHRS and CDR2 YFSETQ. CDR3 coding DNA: TGCGCCAGCAGCTTCGGGACAGGGGGTAGAGAGACCCAGTACTTC. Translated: CASSFGTGGRETQYF.